This entry lists 27 T cell receptor beta chains sequenced from one sample in a study of monozygotic twins with inflammatory bowel disease. TCRdb reanalyzed the 5' RACE reads, giving one entry per CDR3 protein sequence and no DNA. The sample yields around 99,000 distinct CDR3 sequences, of which the top ten take up around 11%. The sequencing sample was made of blood. Receptor source: a human donor with ulcerative colitis or Crohn's disease, or a healthy co-twin of an affected twin (not recorded which).

The chain uses TRBV10-3 and TRBJ1-3. The CDR3 covers 14 residues. Germline assignment: CDR1 ENHRY and CDR2 SYGVKD. CDR3: CAIRDSTSGNTIYF.

The CDR3 loop is CASSQDRGSYEQYF. V and J are TRBV4-3 and TRBJ2-7. CDR1 is LGHNA, CDR2 YSLEER, per germline. The CDR3 has 14 residues.

The chain employs TRBV20-1 and TRBJ2-1; TCRdb reports TRBD1, a call that lacks DNA to check it against. The CDR3 is 16 amino acids. Germline CDR1 is DFQATT and CDR2 is SNEGSKA (reference sequence). CDR3 sequence reads: CSARDYGGGRSNEQFF.

The chain combines TRBV25-1 with TRBJ2-2. CDR1 and CDR2 from the germline V gene are MGHDK and SYGVNS. CDR3 length: 14 residues. The CDR3 loop is CASSEYGRTGELFF.

This rearrangement joins TRBV7-3 to TRBJ2-3; the D call of TRBD2 rests on TCRdb alone, since no DNA is present to check it. This CDR3 region has 16 residues. Germline V gene data show CDR1 as SGHTA and CDR2 as FQGTGA. The CDR3 is CASSLRGTSSTDTQYF.

The chain combines TRBV5-1 with TRBJ2-3; as DNA is missing, the TRBD1 call by TCRdb cannot be tested. The CDR3 loop spans 14 amino acids. Per the germline V gene, CDR1 is SGHRS and CDR2 is YFSETQ. The chain's CDR3 is CASQSGSPTDTQYF.

The chain has TRBV6-5 and TRBJ2-5. Germline V CDR1 and CDR2: MNHEY, SVGAGI. This CDR3 has 15 residues. The CDR3 region is CASSYAVQFQETQYF.

The J gene is TRBJ2-4, the V gene TRBV4-3; TCRdb returns TRBD1, unconfirmable since there is no DNA. Per the germline V gene, CDR1 is LGHNA and CDR2 is YSLEER. CDR3 length: 14 residues. The CDR3 sequence is CASSQDFRADIQYF.

V is TRBV3-1 and J is TRBJ2-3; TCRdb names TRBD2, which stays unverified in the absence of DNA. Germline lookup yields CDR1 LGHDT and CDR2 YNNKEL (reference sequence). The CDR3 sequence is 17 residues long. The CDR3 sequence is CASSPPTSSGSTDTQYF.

The chain links TRBV5-1 to TRBJ2-7; with no DNA, the TCRdb D assignment of TRBD2 cannot be verified. The CDR3 is 13 residues long. In germline, CDR1 is SGHRS, CDR2 YFSETQ. The CDR3 protein is CASSSGGGYEGYF.

The chain is built from TRBV3-1 and TRBJ1-1; the TCRdb call, TRBD1, lacks DNA for checking. The CDR3 covers 14 residues. The germline gives CDR1 LGHDT, CDR2 YNNKEL (reference sequence). The CDR3 region is CASSQELERARAFF.

This chain links TRBV27 with TRBJ2-1; TCRdb picks TRBD1, but there is no DNA to check that call. The V gene's germline CDR1 is MNHEY and CDR2 SMNVEV (reference sequence). This CDR3 region has 12 residues. CDR3 loop: CASRRGAREQFF.

The CDR3: CSVEGYREDTQYF. The chain employs TRBV29-1 and TRBJ2-3; TCRdb picks TRBD1, but there is no DNA to check that call. CDR3 length: 13 amino acids. Per germline, CDR1 SQVTM and CDR2 ANQGSEA.

This chain joins TRBV20-1 and TRBJ2-7; TCRdb selects TRBD1, and the lack of DNA leaves this call unchecked. There are 15 residues in the CDR3. CDR1 is DFQATT, CDR2 SNEGSKA, per germline (reference sequence). CDR3 in amino acids: CSARDYRVGSYEQYF.

V is TRBV28 and J is TRBJ2-7; the D gene TCRdb calls, TRBD1, cannot be checked with no DNA. There are 14 residues in the CDR3. The germline V gene has CDR1 MDHEN and CDR2 SYDVKM. The CDR3 reads CASTRSSAAYEQYF.

The chain combines TRBV5-1 with TRBJ2-1; lacking DNA, the TRBD2 call made by TCRdb goes unchecked. This CDR3 has 15 amino acids. CDR1 and CDR2 from the germline V gene are SGHRS and YFSETQ. CDR3 amino acids: CASSRGLADYNEQFF.

This rearrangement joins TRBV24-1 to TRBJ2-5; TCRdb designates TRBD1, a call that cannot be tested without DNA. The CDR3 runs 14 residues. Germline CDR1 reads KGHDR; CDR2 reads SFDVKD. CDR3 residues: CATSALGTEETQYF.

The J gene is TRBJ2-3, the V gene TRBV7-8. This CDR3 is built from 15 residues. Germline CDR1 and CDR2: SGHVS and FQNEAQ. The CDR3 loop reads CASSLEVASTDTQYF.

This rearrangement joins TRBV29-1 to TRBJ2-7. Germline V gene sequence: CDR1 SQVTM, CDR2 ANQGSEA. The CDR3 extends over 11 amino acids. The CDR3 here is CSVGFRDEQYF.

The chain couples TRBV5-1 to TRBJ2-5; the D gene TCRdb calls, TRBD1, cannot be checked with no DNA. Per the germline V gene, CDR1 is SGHRS and CDR2 is YFSETQ. The CDR3 totals 15 residues. The CDR3 reads CASSFLDGSGETQYF.

V is TRBV10-3 and J is TRBJ2-5. The CDR3 covers 14 residues. The germline V gene encodes CDR1 ENHRY and CDR2 SYGVKD. The CDR3 sequence is CAISLDTLQETQYF.

This sequence joins TRBV5-1 and TRBJ2-7; TCRdb's D call, TRBD2, is unchecked because there is no DNA. Germline CDR1 is SGHRS and CDR2 is YFSETQ. The CDR3 has 15 amino acids. The CDR3 spells CASRRAGTSSYEQYF.

V and J are TRBV7-9 and TRBJ2-1; TCRdb designates TRBD1, a call that cannot be tested without DNA. CDR1 and CDR2 (germline): SEHNR, FQNEAQ (reference sequence). The CDR3 covers 17 residues. CDR3: CASSLRGQGSSYNEQFF.

The chain carries TRBV11-1 and TRBJ2-5; the TCRdb D gene call, TRBD2, has no DNA to confirm it. CDR3 length: 18 residues. CDR1 SGHAT and CDR2 FQDESV come from the germline V gene (reference sequence). The chain's CDR3 is CASSWSLETSGNQETQYF.

This chain uses TRBV29-1 with TRBJ2-3; TCRdb lists TRBD2, though no DNA is available to test this call. Per germline, CDR1 SQVTM and CDR2 ANQGSEA. The CDR3 has 13 residues. CDR3 region: CSKGLAVTHTQYF.

The V gene is TRBV5-1, the J gene TRBJ2-1; TCRdb names TRBD2, which stays unverified in the absence of DNA. There are 16 residues in the CDR3. Germline CDR1 and CDR2: SGHRS and YFSETQ. CDR3 amino acids: CASSLAGSGSPNEQFF.

This chain uses TRBV20-1 with TRBJ2-5; lacking DNA, the TRBD1 call made by TCRdb goes unchecked. CDR1 is DFQATT, CDR2 SNEGSKA, per germline (reference sequence). The CDR3 has 13 residues. CDR3 protein: CSATLIESETQYF.